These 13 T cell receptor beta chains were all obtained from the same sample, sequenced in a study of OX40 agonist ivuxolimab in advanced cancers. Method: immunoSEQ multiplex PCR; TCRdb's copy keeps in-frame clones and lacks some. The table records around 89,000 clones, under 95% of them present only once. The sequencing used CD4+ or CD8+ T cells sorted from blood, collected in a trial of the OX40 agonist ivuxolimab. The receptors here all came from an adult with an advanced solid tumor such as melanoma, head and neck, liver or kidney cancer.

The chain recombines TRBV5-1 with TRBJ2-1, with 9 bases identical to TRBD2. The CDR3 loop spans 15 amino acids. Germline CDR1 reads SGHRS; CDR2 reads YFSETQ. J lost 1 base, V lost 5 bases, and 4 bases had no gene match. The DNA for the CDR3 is TGCGCCAGCAGGGCTAGCGGGGTTTCCTACAATGAGCAGTTCTTC. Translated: CASRASGVSYNEQFF.

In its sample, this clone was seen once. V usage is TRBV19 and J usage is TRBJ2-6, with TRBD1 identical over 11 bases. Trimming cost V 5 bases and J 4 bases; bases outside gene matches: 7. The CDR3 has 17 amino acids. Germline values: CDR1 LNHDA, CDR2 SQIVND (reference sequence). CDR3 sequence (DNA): TGTGCCAGTAGTCGGACAGGGGGCGGGTTAGGGGCCAACGTCCTGACTTTC. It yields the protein CASSRTGGGLGANVLTF.

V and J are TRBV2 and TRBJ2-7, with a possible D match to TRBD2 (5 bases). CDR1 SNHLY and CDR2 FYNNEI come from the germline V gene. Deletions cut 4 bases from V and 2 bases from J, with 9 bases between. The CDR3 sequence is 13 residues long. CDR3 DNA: TGTGCCAGCAGTGGGACTTTTCCCTACGAGCAGTACTTC. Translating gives CASSGTFPYEQYF.

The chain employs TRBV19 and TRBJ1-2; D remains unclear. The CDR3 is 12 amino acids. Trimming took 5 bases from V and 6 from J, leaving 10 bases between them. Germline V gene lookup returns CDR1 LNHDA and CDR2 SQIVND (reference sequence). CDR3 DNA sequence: TGTGCCAGTAGTGTCGCTGGAGATGGCTACACCTTC. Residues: CASSVAGDGYTF.

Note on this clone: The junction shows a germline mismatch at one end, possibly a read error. In DNA form, the CDR3 reads TGTGCCAGCAGTTCGGACAAGGGGACGCTCCCAGACTTC. This translates into CASSSDKGTLPDF. The V call is TRBV2, the J call TRBJ2-7; D is possibly TRBD1 or TRBD2 (5 bases each). CDR3 length: 13 amino acids. The germline V gene has CDR1 SNHLY and CDR2 FYNNEI.

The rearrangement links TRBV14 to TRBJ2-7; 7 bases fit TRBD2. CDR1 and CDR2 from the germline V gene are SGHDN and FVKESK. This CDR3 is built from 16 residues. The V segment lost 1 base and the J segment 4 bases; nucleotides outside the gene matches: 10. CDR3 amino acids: CASSQAPAGIVYEQYF. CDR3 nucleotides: TGTGCCAGCAGCCAAGCCCCAGCGGGAATCGTTTACGAGCAGTACTTC. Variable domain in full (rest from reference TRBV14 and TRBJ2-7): EAGVTQFPSHSVIEKGQTVTLRCDPISGHDNLYWYRRVMGKEIKFLLHFVKESKQDESGMPNNRFLAERTGGTYSTLKVQPAELEDSGVYFCASSQAPAGIVYEQYFGPGTRLTVT.

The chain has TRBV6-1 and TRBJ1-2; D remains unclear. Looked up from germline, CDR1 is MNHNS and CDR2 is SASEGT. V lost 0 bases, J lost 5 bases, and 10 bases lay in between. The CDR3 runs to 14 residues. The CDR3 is CASSEAQAVYGYTF. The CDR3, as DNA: TGTGCCAGCAGTGAAGCGCAGGCTGTATATGGCTACACCTTC.

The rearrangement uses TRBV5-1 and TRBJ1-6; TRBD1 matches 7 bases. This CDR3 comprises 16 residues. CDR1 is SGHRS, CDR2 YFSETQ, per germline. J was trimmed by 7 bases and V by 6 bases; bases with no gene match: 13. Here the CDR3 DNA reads TGCGCCAGCACCCTGACAGGGAGTAACTCGAATTCACCCCTCCACTTT. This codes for CASTLTGSNSNSPLHF.

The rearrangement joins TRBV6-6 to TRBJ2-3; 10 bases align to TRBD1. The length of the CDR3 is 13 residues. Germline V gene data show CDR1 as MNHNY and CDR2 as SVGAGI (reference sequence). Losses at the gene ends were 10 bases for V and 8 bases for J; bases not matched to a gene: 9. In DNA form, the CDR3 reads TGTGCCACCGGGACAGGGGAGGGAGGTACGCAGTATTTT. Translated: CATGTGEGGTQYF.

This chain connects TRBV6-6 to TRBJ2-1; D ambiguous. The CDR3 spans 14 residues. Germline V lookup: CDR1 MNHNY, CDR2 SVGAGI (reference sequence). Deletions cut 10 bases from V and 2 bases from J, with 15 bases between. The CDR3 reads CATRPPRTYNEQFF. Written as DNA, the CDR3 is TGTGCCACTCGACCCCCCAGAACCTACAATGAGCAGTTCTTC.

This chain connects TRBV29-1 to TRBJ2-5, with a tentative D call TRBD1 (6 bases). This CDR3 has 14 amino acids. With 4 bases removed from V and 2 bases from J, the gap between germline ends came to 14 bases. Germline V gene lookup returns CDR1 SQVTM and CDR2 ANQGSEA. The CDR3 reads CSVAERGSQETQYF. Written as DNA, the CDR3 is TGCAGCGTTGCCGAGAGGGGGTCGCAAGAGACCCAGTACTTC.

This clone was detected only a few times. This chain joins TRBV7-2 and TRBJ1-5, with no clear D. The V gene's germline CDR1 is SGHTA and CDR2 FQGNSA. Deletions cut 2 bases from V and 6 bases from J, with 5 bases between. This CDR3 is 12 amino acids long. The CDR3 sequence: CASSLMGQPQHF. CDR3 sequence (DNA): TGTGCCAGCAGCTTAATGGGTCAGCCCCAGCATTTT.

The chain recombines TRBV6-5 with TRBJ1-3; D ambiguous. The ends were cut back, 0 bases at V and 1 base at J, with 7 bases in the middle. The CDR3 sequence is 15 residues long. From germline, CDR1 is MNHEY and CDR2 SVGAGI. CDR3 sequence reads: CASSYSEGSGNTIYF. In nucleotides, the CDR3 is TGTGCCAGCAGTTACTCGGAAGGGTCTGGAAACACCATATATTTT.